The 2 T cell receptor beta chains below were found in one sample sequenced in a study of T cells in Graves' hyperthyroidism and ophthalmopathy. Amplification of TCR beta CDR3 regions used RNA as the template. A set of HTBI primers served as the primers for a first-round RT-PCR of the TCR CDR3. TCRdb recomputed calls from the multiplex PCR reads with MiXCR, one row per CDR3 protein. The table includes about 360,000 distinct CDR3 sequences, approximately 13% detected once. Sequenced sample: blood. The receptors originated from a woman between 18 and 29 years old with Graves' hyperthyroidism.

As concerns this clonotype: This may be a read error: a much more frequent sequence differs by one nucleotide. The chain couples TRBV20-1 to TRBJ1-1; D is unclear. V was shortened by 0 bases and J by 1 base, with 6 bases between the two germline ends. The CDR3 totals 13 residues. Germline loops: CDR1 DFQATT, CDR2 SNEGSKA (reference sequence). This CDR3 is CSAREGWNTEAFF. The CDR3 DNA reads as TGCAGTGCTAGAGAGGGGTGGAACACTGAAGCTTTCTTT.

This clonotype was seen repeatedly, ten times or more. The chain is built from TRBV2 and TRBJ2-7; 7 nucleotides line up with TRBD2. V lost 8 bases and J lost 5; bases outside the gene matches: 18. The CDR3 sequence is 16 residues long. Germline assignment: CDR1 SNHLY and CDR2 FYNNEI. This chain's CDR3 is CASPSTRTSFFDEQYF. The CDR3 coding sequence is TGTGCCAGCCCCTCCACCAGGACTAGTTTTTTCGACGAGCAGTACTTC.